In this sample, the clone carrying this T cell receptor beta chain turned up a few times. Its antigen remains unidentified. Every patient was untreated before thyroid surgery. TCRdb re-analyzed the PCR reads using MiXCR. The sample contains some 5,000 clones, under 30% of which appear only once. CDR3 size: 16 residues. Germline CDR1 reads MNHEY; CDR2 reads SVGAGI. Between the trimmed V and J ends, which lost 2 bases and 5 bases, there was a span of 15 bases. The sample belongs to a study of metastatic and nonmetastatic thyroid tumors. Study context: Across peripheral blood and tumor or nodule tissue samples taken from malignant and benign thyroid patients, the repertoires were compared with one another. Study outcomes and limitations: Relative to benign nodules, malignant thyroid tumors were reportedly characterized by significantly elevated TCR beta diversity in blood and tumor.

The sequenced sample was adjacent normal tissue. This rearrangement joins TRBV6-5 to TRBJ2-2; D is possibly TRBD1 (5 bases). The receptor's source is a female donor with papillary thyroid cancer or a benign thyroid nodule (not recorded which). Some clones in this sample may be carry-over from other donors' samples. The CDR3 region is CASSYIDSRKTGELFF. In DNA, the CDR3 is TGTGCCAGCAGTTACATCGACAGCCGGAAAACCGGGGAGCTGTTTTTT.